A single sample is the source of the 2 T cell receptor beta chains below, sequenced in a study of spatial heterogeneity in lung cancer. Overall study results and limits: Tumors with more nonsynonymous mutations had more expanded intratumoral alpha and beta TCRs.

TCRdb re-called the 5' RACE reads through MiXCR, storing one row per CDR3 protein. The sample lists 9,000 to 13,000 distinct CDR3 sequences, 10% to 15% occurring once. These receptors lack a known antigen. This sample's time point: sample taken at primary tumor resection. Source: lung tumor tissue, taken at surgery. Receptor source: a male donor with early-stage non-small cell lung cancer.

This clonotype was found a few times. A library prepared for alpha chains yielded this beta chain as an off-target read; its size is of little meaning. This chain links TRBV29-1 with TRBJ2-3; D perhaps matches TRBD1 (6 bases). This CDR3 has 13 residues. Germline CDR1 is SQVTM and CDR2 is ANQGSEA. Trimming removed 5 bases from V and 5 bases from J, with 14 bases in between. CDR3 DNA: TGCAGCGTTCCCGGGACACCTCGAGATACGCAGTATTTT. This codes for CSVPGTPRDTQYF.

Remarks on this clonotype: A library made for alpha chains picked up this beta chain off target, so its size means little. CDR3 nucleotide sequence: TGCAGTGCTAGATCCGGGACTAGCGTTTCCGGGGAGCTGTTTTTT. It codes for CSARSGTSVSGELFF. The chain joins TRBV20-1 to TRBJ2-2, with TRBD2 matching over 10 bases. The CDR3 length is 15 residues. Looked up from germline, CDR1 is DFQATT and CDR2 is SNEGSKA (reference sequence). Germline trimming cut 2 bases from V and 6 bases from J; bases unmatched to any gene: 6.